Each of the 30 T cell receptor beta chains below was sequenced from the same sample in a study of blood T cell repertoires in COVID-19 (TCRdb year 2020). Libraries were made using the immunoSEQ multiplex PCR assay. The table was pulled from immuneACCESS by TCRdb, which kept in-frame rearrangements only. Such tables lose some clones; where checked, under half of the loss comes from unresolved V genes, and the rest has no known cause. The sample contains around 130,000 clones, about 80% of them found a single time. Clones ranked in the top ten supply around 16% of the sample. Sample: peripheral blood. These receptors originate from a man between 50 and 59 years old with acute or convalescent COVID-19.

V usage is TRBV7-4 and J usage is TRBJ2-7, with 9 bases aligning to TRBD1. The V gene end was trimmed by 5 bases and the J gene end by 4 bases; junction bases not matched to a gene: 6. The germline CDR1 and CDR2 sequences are SGHVT and SQSDAQ. This CDR3 contains 14 residues. The CDR3 DNA reads as TGTGCCAGCAGCCCCCGGGACAGGGTTTACGAGCAGTACGTC. Encoded protein: CASSPRDRVYEQYV.

The rearrangement joins TRBV6-1 to TRBJ2-5, with D tentatively TRBD1 (5 bases). The germline V and J ends were trimmed by 0 bases and 1 base, with 9 bases remaining between them. Per the germline V gene, CDR1 is MNHNS and CDR2 is SASEGT. The CDR3 extends over 15 amino acids. The CDR3 spells CASSEAWGSQETQYF. CDR3 bases: TGTGCCAGCAGTGAAGCATGGGGCAGCCAAGAGACCCAGTACTTC.

The chain has TRBV6-5 and TRBJ2-3, with D tentatively TRBD1 (5 bases). Germline CDR1 reads MNHEY; CDR2 reads SVGAGI. The CDR3 loop spans 14 amino acids. The ends were cut back, 6 bases at V and 2 bases at J, with 12 bases in the middle. The CDR3 loop is CASRLDINTDTQYF. In DNA form, the CDR3 reads TGTGCCAGCAGACTGGACATAAACACAGATACGCAGTATTTT.

This clone showed up just once. V gene TRBV18 combines with J gene TRBJ1-1; tentatively, D is TRBD1 (5 bases). V gave up 4 bases and J gave up 4 bases, with 7 bases separating them. Germline V gene data show CDR1 as KGHSH and CDR2 as LQKENI. The CDR3 contains 12 residues. CDR3 region: CASSQDSTEAFF. For the CDR3, the DNA is TGTGCCAGCTCACAAGACAGCACTGAAGCTTTCTTT.

This chain uses TRBV18 with TRBJ2-5; possible D gene TRBD2, 6 bases. Trimming removed 6 bases from V and 2 bases from J, with 10 bases in between. In germline, CDR1 is KGHSH, CDR2 LQKENI. This CDR3 has 13 residues. CDR3 in amino acids: CASSGRNQETQYF. The CDR3 DNA sequence: TGTGCCAGCTCTGGGAGGAATCAAGAGACCCAGTACTTC.

The V call is TRBV3-1 (or the pseudogene TRBV3-2), the J call TRBJ2-5, with 8 bases matching TRBD2. The V gene's germline CDR1 is LGHDT and CDR2 YNNKEL (reference sequence). After removal of 2 bases from V and 5 bases from J, the junction contained 16 bases not matched to a gene. CDR3 size: 18 residues. The CDR3 protein is CASSQSLAGQTNGETQYF. DNA for the CDR3: TGTGCCAGCAGCCAATCCCTAGCGGGTCAAACGAACGGGGAGACCCAGTACTTC.

The chain recombines TRBV14 with TRBJ1-6; 8 nucleotides agree with TRBD1. The CDR3 spans 16 residues. After removal of 1 base from V and 4 bases from J, the junction contained 3 bases not matched to a gene. CDR1 SGHDN and CDR2 FVKESK come from the germline V gene. The CDR3: CASSQGQGAYNSPLHF. The CDR3 DNA follows: TGTGCCAGCAGCCAAGGGCAGGGGGCTTATAATTCACCCCTCCACTTT.

This clone occurred once. The chain recombines TRBV5-1 with TRBJ2-5; possible D gene TRBD1, 5 bases. The CDR3 runs to 15 residues. V was clipped by 4 bases and J by 2 bases, with 15 bases between them. Germline V gene data show CDR1 as SGHRS and CDR2 as YFSETQ. CDR3 amino acids: CASSAATDFQETQYF. CDR3 sequence (DNA): TGCGCCAGCAGCGCGGCGACAGACTTTCAAGAGACCCAGTACTTC.

The V and J genes are TRBV14 and TRBJ2-2, with 9 bases identical to TRBD2. CDR3 length equals 15 residues. The V gene's germline CDR1 is SGHDN and CDR2 FVKESK. After removal of 3 bases from V and 4 bases from J, the junction contained 3 bases not matched to a gene. The CDR3 protein is CASSQGLAGTGELFF. For the CDR3, the DNA is TGTGCCAGCAGCCAGGGACTAGCCGGCACCGGGGAGCTGTTTTTT.

The V call is TRBV20-1, the J call TRBJ1-1; possible D gene TRBD1, 6 bases. Germline V gene data show CDR1 as DFQATT and CDR2 as SNEGSKA (reference sequence). The length of the CDR3 is 13 residues. Trimming left V 3 bases short and J 4 bases short, with 12 bases between. The CDR3 loop reads CSASAQGSTEAFF. CDR3 DNA sequence: TGCAGTGCTAGTGCCCAGGGGAGCACTGAAGCTTTCTTT.

This sequence joins TRBV12-3 or TRBV12-4 and TRBJ2-5; D not resolved. Trimming stripped 6 bases from V and 5 bases from J, with 7 bases between. The CDR3 runs 11 residues. The CDR3 coding sequence is TGTGCCAGCAGGCAAGCGGAGACCCAGTACTTC. Protein product: CASRQAETQYF.

This rearrangement joins TRBV18 to TRBJ2-7, with D perhaps TRBD2 (5 bases). CDR1 is KGHSH, CDR2 LQKENI, per germline. This CDR3 region has 14 residues. V was pared by 2 bases and J by 0 bases, with 8 bases between. The CDR3 DNA is TGTGCCAGCTCACCAGCCGGGGACTCCTACGAGCAGTACTTC. It specifies CASSPAGDSYEQYF.

The chain couples TRBV5-4 to TRBJ1-2; possible D gene TRBD1, 6 bases. This CDR3 has 16 amino acids. Trimming stripped 4 bases from V and 4 bases from J, with 20 bases between. Germline values: CDR1 SGHNT, CDR2 YYREEE (reference sequence). In DNA, the CDR3 is TGTGCCAGCAGCCCCGGGGGGGCCTCTACCGTCTATGGCTACACCTTC. Its translation: CASSPGGASTVYGYTF.

CDR3 sequence reads: CASSLGRGGGRGADTQYF. CDR3 sequence (DNA): TGTGCCAGCAGCTTAGGACGGGGTGGAGGTCGTGGCGCAGATACGCAGTATTTT. The rearrangement joins TRBV11-2 to TRBJ2-3; maybe TRBD2 (5 bases). Trimming pared 1 base from V and 4 bases from J, leaving 21 bases between. There are 18 residues in the CDR3. Germline V gene data show CDR1 as SGHAT and CDR2 as FQNNGV. Based on the CDR3 plus reference TRBV11-2 and TRBJ2-3, the full variable domain is EAGVAQSPRYKIIEKRQSVAFWCNPISGHATLYWYQQILGQGPKLLIQFQNNGVVDDSQLPKDRFSAERLKGVDSTLKIQPAKLEDSAVYLCASSLGRGGGRGADTQYFGPGTRLTVL.

A few counts support this clone. The J gene is TRBJ1-1, the V gene TRBV10-3; no reliable D call. The CDR3 loop spans 14 amino acids. The ends were cut back, 0 bases at V and 1 base at J, with 6 bases in the middle. From germline, CDR1 is ENHRY and CDR2 SYGVKD. Here the CDR3 reads CAISESTGNTEAFF. As DNA, the CDR3 is TGTGCCATCAGTGAGTCGACGGGGAACACTGAAGCTTTCTTT.

The gene calls are TRBV15 and TRBJ2-7; TRBD1 aligns across 8 bases. Germline CDR1 LNHNV, CDR2 YYDKDF (reference sequence). This CDR3 is 15 amino acids long. The V gene end was trimmed by 0 bases and the J gene end by 5 bases; junction bases not matched to a gene: 6. CDR3 nucleotide sequence: TGTGCCACCAGCAGAGATGGGACAGGCATCGACGAGCAGTACTTC. Amino acids: CATSRDGTGIDEQYF.

The J gene is TRBJ2-2, the V gene TRBV14; D perhaps matches TRBD1 (6 bases). CDR3 length: 14 residues. V lost 5 bases and J 3 bases, leaving 10 bases between the germline ends. Germline CDR1 and CDR2: SGHDN and FVKESK. This CDR3 is CASSGQGYTGELFF. The CDR3 DNA reads as TGTGCCAGCAGCGGTCAGGGGTACACCGGGGAGCTGTTTTTT. The full variable domain, rest sourced from reference TRBV14 and TRBJ2-2, is EAGVTQFPSHSVIEKGQTVTLRCDPISGHDNLYWYRRVMGKEIKFLLHFVKESKQDESGMPNNRFLAERTGGTYSTLKVQPAELEDSGVYFCASSGQGYTGELFFGEGSRLTVL.

This clone has more than one count but fewer than ten. The gene calls are TRBV27 and TRBJ1-3; D may be TRBD1 (6 bases). The V gene lost 6 bases and the J gene lost 0 bases, with 33 bases spanning the gap. Germline-derived CDR1 and CDR2 are MNHEY and SMNVEV (reference sequence). This CDR3 region has 22 residues. As DNA, the CDR3 is TGTGCCAGCAGCCAGGGGTTCACCGGGACACCGACAAGAGGGGCCTCTGGAAACACCATATATTTT. This sequence encodes CASSQGFTGTPTRGASGNTIYF.

This chain links TRBV30 with TRBJ2-3; possible D gene TRBD2, 7 bases. Germline V CDR1 and CDR2: GTSNPN, SVGIG (reference sequence). The V end was cut by 4 bases, the J end by 2 bases, with 16 bases between. This CDR3 spans 15 amino acids. In DNA form, the CDR3 reads TGTGCCTGGACCAAGGTCGGGGGGCCCACAGATACGCAGTATTTT. Encoded protein: CAWTKVGGPTDTQYF.

This clone was seen a handful of times. The V gene is TRBV27, the J gene TRBJ1-3; D gene uncertain. Germline-derived CDR1 and CDR2 are MNHEY and SMNVEV (reference sequence). Trimming took off 6 bases at V and 1 base at J, with 10 bases between the two ends. The CDR3 extends over 14 amino acids. The CDR3 protein is CASSLQSSGNTIYF. The DNA of the CDR3 is TGTGCCAGCAGCCTACAGTCGTCTGGAAACACCATATATTTT.

This chain joins TRBV2 and TRBJ2-3; 12 bases line up with TRBD2. This CDR3 has 16 amino acids. The V gene end was trimmed by 5 bases and the J gene end by 5 bases; junction bases not matched to a gene: 8. Germline V gene data show CDR1 as SNHLY and CDR2 as FYNNEI. The CDR3 is CASSSGLAGGQDTQYF. CDR3 DNA sequence: TGTGCCAGCAGTTCTGGGCTAGCGGGGGGGCAAGATACGCAGTATTTT.

The chain employs TRBV13 and TRBJ1-1; D gene unclear. Germline V gene sequence: CDR1 PRHDT, CDR2 FYEKMQ (reference sequence). V shed 7 bases and J shed 6 bases, with 12 bases lying between them. The CDR3 is 12 residues long. CDR3 loop: CASNTPGAEAFF. CDR3 nucleotides: TGTGCCAGCAATACTCCCGGGGCTGAAGCTTTCTTT.

The rearrangement joins TRBV18 to TRBJ2-7; 7 bases agree with TRBD1. Germline-derived CDR1 and CDR2 are KGHSH and LQKENI. The CDR3 contains 14 residues. The trim removed 4 bases at V and 0 bases at J, leaving 3 bases unmatched. The DNA of the CDR3 is TGTGCCAGCTCACAGGGGGCCAGCTCCTACGAGCAGTACTTC. Translating gives CASSQGASSYEQYF.

V is TRBV5-1 and J is TRBJ1-5; D not certain. Trimming shortened V by 2 bases and J by 5 bases, and 11 bases separated the two germline ends. The CDR3 totals 14 residues. The V gene's germline CDR1 is SGHRS and CDR2 YFSETQ. For the CDR3, the DNA is TGCGCCAGCAGCTTTTGGGCGGGGTATCAGCCCCAGCATTTT. Residues: CASSFWAGYQPQHF.

This clone was picked up a small number of times. The chain recombines TRBV30 with TRBJ1-2; D may be TRBD1 (6 bases). With 8 bases removed from V and 5 bases from J, the gap between germline ends came to 18 bases. The CDR3 spans 13 residues. Germline V gene data show CDR1 as GTSNPN and CDR2 as SVGIG (reference sequence). The CDR3, as DNA: TGTGCCAGACAGGACCAGGGGTTGTATGGCTACACCTTC. Translated: CARQDQGLYGYTF. The full variable domain, with the rest looked up from reference TRBV30 and TRBJ1-2, is SQTIHQWPATLVQPVGSPLSLECTVEGTSNPNLYWYRQAAGRGLQLLFYSVGIGQISSEVPQNLSASRPQDRQFILSSKKLLLSDSGFYLCARQDQGLYGYTFGSGTRLTVV.

The J gene is TRBJ2-1, the V gene TRBV30, with 12 nucleotides matching TRBD2. V gave up 1 base and J gave up 12 bases; unmatched junction bases: 7. CDR1 is GTSNPN and CDR2 is SVGIG in the germline V gene (reference sequence). The CDR3 contains 14 residues. In nucleotides, the CDR3 is TGTGCCTGGAGTGGGGGACTAGCGGGTATTGTGCAGTTCTTC. It yields the protein CAWSGGLAGIVQFF.

This clone has only a few counts. The rearrangement uses TRBV9 and TRBJ1-2; D is undetermined. Per germline, CDR1 SGDLS and CDR2 YYNGEE. This CDR3 is 14 amino acids long. Trimming left V 4 bases short and J 6 bases short, with 16 bases between. The CDR3 DNA sequence: TGTGCCAGCAGCTCATCGTCCCTAGGCCATGGCTACACCTTC. This sequence encodes CASSSSSLGHGYTF.

CDR3 sequence (DNA): TGTGCCAGCAGGCCGGGACAGGGGTCAAACACCATATATTTT. This gives the protein CASRPGQGSNTIYF. V usage is TRBV6-5 and J usage is TRBJ1-3; 10 bases are a match to TRBD1. CDR1 and CDR2 (germline): MNHEY, SVGAGI. The CDR3 is 14 amino acids. Unmatched junction bases numbered 5, after V lost 6 bases and J lost 6 bases.

This clone was counted between two and nine times. The chain carries TRBV10-2 and TRBJ1-1; a possible D gene is TRBD1 (5 bases). The CDR3 is 14 residues long. Trimming stripped 0 bases from V and 5 bases from J, with 10 bases between. Per the germline V gene, CDR1 is WSHSY and CDR2 is SAAADI. CDR3 in amino acids: CASSESPRVTEAFF. The CDR3 DNA sequence: TGCGCCAGCAGTGAGTCGCCCAGGGTGACTGAAGCTTTCTTT.

This chain connects TRBV19 to TRBJ2-3, with 9 positions matching TRBD2. Looked up from germline, CDR1 is LNHDA and CDR2 is SQIVND (reference sequence). J lost 4 bases, V lost 4 bases, and 9 bases had no gene match. This CDR3 is built from 16 residues. CDR3 sequence: CASSSPRRGGADTQYF. Here the CDR3 DNA reads TGTGCCAGTAGTAGCCCCAGGCGGGGGGGTGCAGATACGCAGTATTTT.